This TCR beta chain was captured by sequencing in a study of blood T cell repertoires in COVID-19. On the study more broadly: PBMCs, B-cell-depleted T cells, or T cells were the source of the cDNA or gDNA that made up the material.

Participants spanned ages about 18 to 95 years and resided in about 24 US areas. Two negative PCRs, clearance, or symptom resolution characterized the recovered Cohort 3 donors. The CDR3 sequence is 14 residues long. Germline CDR1 reads MNHEY; CDR2 reads SMNVEV (reference sequence). The V segment lost 6 bases and the J segment 6 bases; nucleotides outside the gene matches: 8. Assay: immunoSEQ multiplex PCR; the TCRdb copy retains only in-frame clones and omits some. The top ten hold 2.6% of the sample, which has 200,000 to 250,000 clones, 88% seen once. Input material: PBMCs or T cells enriched from blood (not recorded which). The chain joins TRBV27 to TRBJ1-1, with 9 positions matching TRBD1. This TCR was sampled from a woman aged 25 to 39 who had recovered from COVID-19. CDR3 DNA: TGTGCCAGCAGCATAAGGGGACAGGGCGCTGAAGCTTTCTTT. Translating gives CASSIRGQGAEAFF.